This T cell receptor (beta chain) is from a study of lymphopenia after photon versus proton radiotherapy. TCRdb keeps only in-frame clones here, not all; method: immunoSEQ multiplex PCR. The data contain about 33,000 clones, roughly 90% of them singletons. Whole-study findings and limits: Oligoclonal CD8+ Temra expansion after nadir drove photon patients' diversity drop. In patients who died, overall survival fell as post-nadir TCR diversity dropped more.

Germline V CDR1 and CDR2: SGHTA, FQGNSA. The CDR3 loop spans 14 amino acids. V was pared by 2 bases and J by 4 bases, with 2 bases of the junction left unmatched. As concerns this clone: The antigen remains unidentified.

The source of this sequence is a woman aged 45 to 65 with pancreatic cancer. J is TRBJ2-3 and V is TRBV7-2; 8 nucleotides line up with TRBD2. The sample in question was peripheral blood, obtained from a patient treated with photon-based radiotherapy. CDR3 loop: CASSLTGGADTQYF. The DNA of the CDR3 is TGTGCCAGCAGCTTAACGGGGGGGGCAGATACGCAGTATTTT.